The clone carrying this T cell receptor beta chain was detected once. The data originate from a study of blood T cell repertoires in COVID-19. Participant-given clinical history determined each cohort assignment. The recovered donors of Cohort 3 showed two negative PCRs, clearance, or symptom resolution. This CDR3 is built from 12 residues. The V and J ends lost 1 base and 3 bases respectively, with 4 bases between them. Original analysis: The assay estimated nucleated cells by amplifying reference gene primers. Some clones are missing from TCRdb's copy, which holds only in-frame ones; the method was immunoSEQ multiplex PCR. The DNA was the basis for D and trimming; V, J and clone size are from that table. The sample has 250,000 to 350,000 clones; less than 90% are singletons.

The source material was PBMCs or T cells enriched from blood (not recorded which). The receptor's source is a woman aged 45-65 years who had recovered from COVID-19. V gene TRBV12-3 or TRBV12-4 combines with J gene TRBJ2-7; D is unclear. CDR3 protein: CASSLDIYEQYF. In DNA form, the CDR3 reads TGTGCCAGCAGTTTAGACATCTACGAGCAGTACTTC.